The T cell receptor beta chain described here comes from a study of identical twins. Study-wide findings and caveats: Out-of-frame beta sequences exhibited a weaker degree of excess twin sharing. Fewer insertions marked abundant cord blood beta clonotypes; young adult naive trended weakly, memory not at all.

Points on this clonotype: Its cognate antigen is unknown.

Healthy Caucasians provided all donations. This CDR3 comprises 17 residues. V lost 2 bases and J 0 bases, leaving 14 bases between the germline ends. In germline, CDR1 is SGHNT, CDR2 YYREEE (reference sequence). TCRdb passed the 5' RACE reads through MiXCR, listing each CDR3 protein once. This table has 450,000 or so distinct CDR3 sequences, 13% to 15% appearing once. The data also belong to a second study, concerning yellow fever vaccine responses in identical twins.

This chain connects TRBV5-4 to TRBJ2-2; TRBD1 might be the D (6 bases). This clonotype originated in a woman aged 18-29 years in good health. The sequencing sample was made of CD4+ T cells sorted from blood. The DNA for the CDR3 is TGTGCCAGCAGCTTACGACCGGGACAAGCGAACACCGGGGAGCTGTTTTTT. Protein: CASSLRPGQANTGELFF.